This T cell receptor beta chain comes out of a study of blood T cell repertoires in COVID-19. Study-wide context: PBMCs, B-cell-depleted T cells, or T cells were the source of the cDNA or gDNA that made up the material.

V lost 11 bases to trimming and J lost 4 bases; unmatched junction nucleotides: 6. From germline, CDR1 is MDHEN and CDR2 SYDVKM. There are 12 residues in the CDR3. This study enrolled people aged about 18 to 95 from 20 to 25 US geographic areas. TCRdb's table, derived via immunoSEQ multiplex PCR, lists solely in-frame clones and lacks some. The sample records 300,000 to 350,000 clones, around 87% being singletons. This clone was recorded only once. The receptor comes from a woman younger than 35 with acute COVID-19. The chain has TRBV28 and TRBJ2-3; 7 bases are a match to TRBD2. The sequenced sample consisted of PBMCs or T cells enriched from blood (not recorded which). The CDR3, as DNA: TGTGCCTCCTCTGCGGGGGCAGATACGCAGTATTTT. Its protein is CASSAGADTQYF.